The 16 T cell receptor beta chains below all came from one sample that was sequenced in a study of blood T cell repertoires in COVID-19 (dated by TCRdb to 2020 to 2021). The library relied on the immunoSEQ multiplex PCR assay. The immuneACCESS repertoire file appears here via TCRdb, limited to in-frame rearrangements. These files lack a portion of the clones; in checked studies, under half of the deficit traces to unresolved V genes, and the cause of the others is not known. For this sample there are about 160,000 clones; roughly four fifths appear just once. The ten largest account for 11% of the sample. The source material was peripheral blood. These receptors originate from a man between 60 and 70 years old with active or convalescent COVID-19.

This chain joins TRBV19 and TRBJ1-1; 7 bases align to TRBD1. V lost 1 base and J lost 1; bases outside the gene matches: 6. The CDR3 loop spans 16 amino acids. Germline V gene lookup returns CDR1 LNHDA and CDR2 SQIVND (reference sequence). The CDR3 DNA reads TGTGCCAGTAGTATAGCGTGGCAGGGGGAGAACACTGAAGCTTTCTTT. It encodes CASSIAWQGENTEAFF.

The chain links TRBV4-2 to TRBJ2-5; 10 bases match TRBD2. Trimming took 1 base from V and 5 from J; bases not matched to a gene: 10. The CDR3 extends over 17 amino acids. CDR1 is LGHNA, CDR2 YNFKEQ, per germline. CDR3 loop: CASSQVGSGRAAETQYF. The CDR3 DNA is TGTGCCAGCAGCCAAGTAGGGAGCGGGAGGGCCGCGGAGACCCAGTACTTC.

The rearrangement uses TRBV7-9 and TRBJ1-2, with D possibly matching TRBD1 (6 bases). The CDR3 runs to 15 residues. Germline V gene data show CDR1 as SEHNR and CDR2 as FQNEAQ (reference sequence). Trimming stripped 0 bases from V and 6 bases from J, with 14 bases between. The CDR3 DNA follows: TGTGCCAGCAGCTTAGCCCAAACAGGGAGAGATGGCTACACCTTC. It specifies CASSLAQTGRDGYTF.

The rearrangement uses TRBV29-1 and TRBJ2-3; 10 bases match TRBD2. The V and J ends lost 4 bases and 3 bases, in that order; junction bases with no gene match: 7. Germline CDR1 is SQVTM and CDR2 is ANQGSEA. CDR3 length: 15 residues. The CDR3 nucleotides are TGCAGCGTTGGGGTCGCTAGCGGGAGTACAGATACGCAGTATTTT. Amino acids: CSVGVASGSTDTQYF.

There are a few counts of this clone. CDR3 nucleotides: TGTGCCAGTAGTTACGGTATCGGGACAGGGGCCAATCAGCCCCAGCATTTT. It encodes CASSYGIGTGANQPQHF. The chain couples TRBV19 to TRBJ1-5; 10 nucleotides align to TRBD1. From germline, CDR1 is LNHDA and CDR2 SQIVND (reference sequence). The V segment lost 5 bases and the J segment 3 bases; nucleotides outside the gene matches: 10. The CDR3 totals 17 residues.

This clone was observed a few times. The rearrangement uses TRBV14 and TRBJ2-5; D gene unclear. Trimming shortened V by 2 bases and J by 5 bases, and 6 bases separated the two germline ends. Germline V gene data show CDR1 as SGHDN and CDR2 as FVKESK. This CDR3 region has 12 residues. CDR3 residues: CASSQIQETQYF. The CDR3 DNA reads TGTGCCAGCAGCCAAATCCAGGAGACCCAGTACTTC.

The V and J genes are TRBV6-5 and TRBJ2-5; D is perhaps TRBD2 (6 bases). The CDR3 totals 13 residues. The germline V gene encodes CDR1 MNHEY and CDR2 SVGAGI. Trimming cost V 6 bases and J 5 bases, with 13 bases left between them. CDR3 residues: CASRQTSRETQYF. CDR3 coding DNA: TGTGCCAGCAGGCAGACTAGTCGCGAGACCCAGTACTTC.

In its sample, this clone was seen a few times. V and J are TRBV2 and TRBJ1-6, with TRBD1 matching 7 bases. Trimming removed 7 bases from V and 5 bases from J; junction bases left unmatched: 5. The CDR3 runs to 14 residues. The germline CDR1 and CDR2 sequences are SNHLY and FYNNEI. CDR3 region: CASTETGNNSPLHF. The CDR3 coding sequence is TGTGCCAGCACTGAGACAGGGAATAATTCACCCCTCCACTTT.

This chain links TRBV7-2 with TRBJ2-2; 9 nucleotides match TRBD2. CDR1 is SGHTA, CDR2 FQGNSA, per germline. V was pared by 3 bases and J by 4 bases, with 3 bases of the junction left unmatched. The CDR3 sequence is 15 residues long. CDR3 protein: CASSFSGRGTGELFF. CDR3 bases: TGTGCCAGCAGCTTTAGCGGGAGAGGCACCGGGGAGCTGTTTTTT.

The chain is built from TRBV19 and TRBJ1-2, with D perhaps matching TRBD1 (6 bases). CDR1 LNHDA and CDR2 SQIVND come from the germline V gene (reference sequence). The V end was cut by 5 bases, the J end by 1 base, with 8 bases between. This CDR3 is built from 13 residues. Here the CDR3 reads CASSPDSNYGYTF. In nucleotides, the CDR3 is TGTGCCAGTAGTCCGGACAGTAACTATGGCTACACCTTC.

The chain joins TRBV6-5 to TRBJ2-1; D call uncertain. The germline gives CDR1 MNHEY, CDR2 SVGAGI. V lost 10 bases and J 6 bases, leaving 10 bases between the germline ends. The CDR3 has 11 amino acids. DNA for the CDR3: TGTGCCACCAGACTGGTCAATGAGCAGTTCTTC. Amino acid sequence: CATRLVNEQFF.

A few counts support this clone. The chain carries TRBV10-1 and TRBJ2-7, with TRBD1 identical over 7 bases. The CDR3 extends over 14 amino acids. Germline CDR1 and CDR2: WNHNN and SYGVQD (reference sequence). J was trimmed by 3 bases and V by 6 bases; bases with no gene match: 8. CDR3 bases: TGCGCCAGCAGCGAAGGGACAGAGATCTACGAGCAGTACTTC. It yields the protein CASSEGTEIYEQYF.

V usage is TRBV19 and J usage is TRBJ2-5; TRBD1 might be the D (6 bases). The ends were cut back, 5 bases at V and 4 bases at J, with 20 bases in the middle. CDR3 length: 16 residues. CDR1 and CDR2 from the germline V gene are LNHDA and SQIVND (reference sequence). Here the CDR3 reads CASSLRQASGPETQYF. CDR3 DNA sequence: TGTGCCAGTAGTCTTCGACAGGCCTCAGGTCCAGAGACCCAGTACTTC.

The V gene is TRBV3-1 (or the pseudogene TRBV3-2), the J gene TRBJ1-1; unclear D gene. Trimming stripped 2 bases from V and 0 bases from J, with 10 bases between. CDR3 length: 15 amino acids. Germline V gene lookup returns CDR1 LGHDT and CDR2 YNNKEL (reference sequence). CDR3 coding DNA: TGTGCCAGCAGCCAATCTCTGAACATGAACACTGAAGCTTTCTTT. Translated, it gives CASSQSLNMNTEAFF.

V gene TRBV18 combines with J gene TRBJ1-2, with a tentative D call TRBD1 (6 bases). The CDR3 covers 15 residues. Germline loops: CDR1 KGHSH, CDR2 LQKENI. Deletions cut 5 bases from V and 7 bases from J, with 20 bases between. The CDR3 region is CASSSLDRPFFGYTF. Here the CDR3 DNA reads TGTGCCAGCTCATCATTAGACAGGCCCTTCTTTGGCTACACCTTC.

This clone was counted a single time. The genes are TRBV6-5 and TRBJ1-1, with 10 positions matching TRBD1. J was trimmed by 5 bases and V by 3 bases; bases with no gene match: 9. This CDR3 comprises 16 residues. Germline lookup yields CDR1 MNHEY and CDR2 SVGAGI. The CDR3 sequence: CASSYGQGGGDTEAFF. For the CDR3, the DNA is TGTGCCAGCAGTTATGGACAGGGGGGGGGAGATACTGAAGCTTTCTTT.